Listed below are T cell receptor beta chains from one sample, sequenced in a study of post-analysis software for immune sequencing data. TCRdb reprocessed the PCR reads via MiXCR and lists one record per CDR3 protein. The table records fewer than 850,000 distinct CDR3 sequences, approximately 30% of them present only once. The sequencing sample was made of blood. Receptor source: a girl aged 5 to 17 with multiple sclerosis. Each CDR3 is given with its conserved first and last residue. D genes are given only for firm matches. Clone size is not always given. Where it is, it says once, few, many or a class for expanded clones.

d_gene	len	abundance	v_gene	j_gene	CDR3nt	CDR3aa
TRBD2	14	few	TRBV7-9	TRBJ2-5	TGTGCCATCAGCCATAGGGGAGGGCAAGAGACCCAGTACTTC	CAISHRGGQETQYF
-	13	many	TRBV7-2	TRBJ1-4	TGTGCCAGCAGCTTGGACAGCGGGACCTCTCTGTTTTTT	CASSLDSGTSLFF
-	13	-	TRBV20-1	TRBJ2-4	TGCAGTGCGAGGATTTTGGGGGGAGAGACCCGGTACTTC	CSARILGGETRYF
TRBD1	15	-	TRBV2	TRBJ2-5	TGTGCCAGCAGCAGAAGGACAGGGAAACAAGAGACCCAGTACTTC	CASSRRTGKQETQYF
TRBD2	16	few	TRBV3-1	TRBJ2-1	TGTGCCAGCAGCTACAAGGGACTAGCGGGATTTCGTGAGCAGTTCTTC	CASSYKGLAGFREQFF
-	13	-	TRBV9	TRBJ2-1	TGTGCCAGCGCGTCCTACGAGGGTAATGAGCAGTTCTTC	CASASYEGNEQFF
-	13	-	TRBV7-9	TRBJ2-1	TGTGCCAGCAGGGACCAGGGTGGGAATGAGCAGTTCTTC	CASRDQGGNEQFF
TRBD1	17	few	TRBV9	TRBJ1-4	TGTGCCAGCAGCTCCGCCGGGACAGGGGGTGTGGATGAAAAACTGTTTTTT	CASSSAGTGGVDEKLFF
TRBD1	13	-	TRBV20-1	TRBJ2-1	TGCAGTGCTCGGGGACAGGGGAACAATGAGCAGTTCTTC	CSARGQGNNEQFF
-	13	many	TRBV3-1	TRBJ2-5	TGTGCCAGCAGCCAAGATCTGCCGGAGACCCAGTACTTC	CASSQDLPETQYF
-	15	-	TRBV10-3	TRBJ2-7	TGTGCCATCAGCGAAGGTCAGGACAGCTCCTACGAGCAGTACTTC	CAISEGQDSSYEQYF
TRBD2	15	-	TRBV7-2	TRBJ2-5	TGTGCCAGCAGCTTAGAACTAGCGGGAGCAGGAGAGCAGTACTTC	CASSLELAGAGEQYF
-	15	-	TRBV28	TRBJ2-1	TGTGCCAGCAGTTTCTCGCTAGCACGGAGGGAGGAGCAGTTCTTC	CASSFSLARREEQFF
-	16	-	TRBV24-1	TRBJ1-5	TGTGCCACCAGTGCTCCCGGGGGGCCCGGCAATCAGCCCCAGCATTTT	CATSAPGGPGNQPQHF
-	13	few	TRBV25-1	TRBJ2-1	TGTGCCAGCAGCCCCACGGGCGACAATGAGCAGTTCTTC	CASSPTGDNEQFF
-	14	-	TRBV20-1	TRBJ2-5	TGCAGTGCTAGAGTGGGTACAGCAAGAGCGGCCCAGTACTTC	CSARVGTARAAQYF
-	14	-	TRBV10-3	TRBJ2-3	TGTGCCAGCCGAGAATTGAGTAGCACAGATACGCAGTATTTT	CASRELSSTDTQYF
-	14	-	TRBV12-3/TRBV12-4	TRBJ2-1	TGTGCCAGCAGTCCCGGGGCCGGGGGAGATGAGCAGTTCTTC	CASSPGAGGDEQFF